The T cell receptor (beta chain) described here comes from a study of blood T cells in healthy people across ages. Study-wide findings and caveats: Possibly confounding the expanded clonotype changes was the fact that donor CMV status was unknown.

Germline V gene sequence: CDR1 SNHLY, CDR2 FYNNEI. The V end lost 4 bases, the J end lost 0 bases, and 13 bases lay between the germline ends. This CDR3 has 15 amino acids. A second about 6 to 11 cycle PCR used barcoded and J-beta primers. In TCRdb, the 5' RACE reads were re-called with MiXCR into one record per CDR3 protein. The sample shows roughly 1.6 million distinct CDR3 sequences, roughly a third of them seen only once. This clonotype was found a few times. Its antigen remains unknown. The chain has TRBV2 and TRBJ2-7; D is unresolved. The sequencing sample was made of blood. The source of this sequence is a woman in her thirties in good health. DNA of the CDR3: TGTGCCAGCAGTGGATACTCAGATAACTCCTACGAGCAGTACTTC. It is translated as CASSGYSDNSYEQYF.